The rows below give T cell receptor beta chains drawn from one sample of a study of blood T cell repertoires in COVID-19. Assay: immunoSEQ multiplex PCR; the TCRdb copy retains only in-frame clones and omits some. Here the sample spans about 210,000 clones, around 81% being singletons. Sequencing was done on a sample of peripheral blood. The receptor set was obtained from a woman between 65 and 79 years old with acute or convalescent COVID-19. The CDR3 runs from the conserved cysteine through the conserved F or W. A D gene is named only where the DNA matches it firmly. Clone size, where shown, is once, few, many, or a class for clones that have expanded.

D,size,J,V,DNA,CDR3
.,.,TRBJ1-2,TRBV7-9,TGTGCCAGCAGCTTCGCGGGGGGGAAAGGCTACACCTTC,CASSFAGGKGYTF
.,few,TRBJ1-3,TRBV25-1,TGTGCCAGCAGTGACACAGGGTATACTGGAAACACCATATATTTT,CASSDTGYTGNTIYF
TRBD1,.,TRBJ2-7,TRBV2,TGTGCCAGCAGTGAAAGGGTTGGAACCGGGACAGGTATGGGGCGGACCCGTTACGAGCAGTACTTC,CASSERVGTGTGMGRTRYEQYF
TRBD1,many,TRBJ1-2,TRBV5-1,TGCGCCAGCAGCTTGGCCCCGACAGGGGATGGCTACACCTTC,CASSLAPTGDGYTF
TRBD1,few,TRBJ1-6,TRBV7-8,TGTGCCAGCAGCTTACGACAGGGGGCCTTTAATTCACCCCTCCACTTT,CASSLRQGAFNSPLHF
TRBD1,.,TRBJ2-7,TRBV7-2,TGTGCCAGCAGCTCAATCCTGGGACAGGGTCGAAGTTACGAGCAGTACTTC,CASSSILGQGRSYEQYF
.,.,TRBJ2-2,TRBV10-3,TGTGCCATCAGTGAGTCGAGGCGCGGGGAGCTGTTTTTT,CAISESRRGELFF
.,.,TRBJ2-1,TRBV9,TGTGCCAGCAGCCCTCAGGGGTCCTCCTACAATGAGCAGTTCTTC,CASSPQGSSYNEQFF
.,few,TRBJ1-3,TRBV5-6,TGTGCCAGCAGCTGGGACACTGGAAACACCATATATTTT,CASSWDTGNTIYF
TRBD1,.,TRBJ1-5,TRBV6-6,TGTGCCAGCAGTCCAAGACAGGGGTCGGGCTATAGCAATCAGCCCCAGCATTTT,CASSPRQGSGYSNQPQHF
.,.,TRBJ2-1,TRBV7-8,TGTGCCAGCAGCGCCTACGGACTGGCTCTCTCCTACAATGAGCAGTTCTTC,CASSAYGLALSYNEQFF
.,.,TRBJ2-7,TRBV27,TGTGCCAGCAGTAACGGCGGCGGGACCTACGAGCAGTACTTC,CASSNGGGTYEQYF
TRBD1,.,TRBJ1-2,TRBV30,TGTGCCTGGAGTGCGGGACAGATTAACTATGGCTACACCTTC,CAWSAGQINYGYTF
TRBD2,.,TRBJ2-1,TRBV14,TGTGCCAGCAGCCAAGTCGGGCTAGCGGACAATGAGCAGTTCTTC,CASSQVGLADNEQFF
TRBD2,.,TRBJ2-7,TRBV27,TGTGCCAGCAGTCCACTAGCGGGGGGCACCTACGAGCAGTACTTC,CASSPLAGGTYEQYF
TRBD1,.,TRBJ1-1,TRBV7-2,TGTGCCAGCAGCTTAGGACAGGGAAGCACTGAAGCTTTCTTT,CASSLGQGSTEAFF
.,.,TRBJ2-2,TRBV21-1,TGTGCCAGCAGTCCCAGACAGAAACCAGCGGGGAACACCGGGGAGCTGTTTTTT,CASSPRQKPAGNTGELFF
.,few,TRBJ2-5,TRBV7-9,TGTGCCAGCAGCTTAGACGGGACCCAGTACTTC,CASSLDGTQYF
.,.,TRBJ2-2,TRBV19,TGTGCCAGTAGTATCGCGGCAGCGAACACCGGGGAGCTGTTTTTT,CASSIAAANTGELFF
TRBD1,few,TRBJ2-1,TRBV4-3,TGCGCCAGCAGCCAAGACTACAGGGGGAACAATGAGCAGTTCTTC,CASSQDYRGNNEQFF
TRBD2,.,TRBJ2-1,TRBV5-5,TGTGCCAGCAGACAAGCCGGGACTAACTACAATGAGCAGTTCTTC,CASRQAGTNYNEQFF
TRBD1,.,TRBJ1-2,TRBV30,TGTGCCTGGACTATCGGAGGACCCGACAGGGGCTATGGCTACACCTTC,CAWTIGGPDRGYGYTF
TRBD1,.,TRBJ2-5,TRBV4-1,TGCGCCAGCAGCCAAGTAGGACAGGGGGCGCAAAAAGAGACCCAGTACTTC,CASSQVGQGAQKETQYF
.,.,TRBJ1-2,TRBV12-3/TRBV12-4,TGTGCTAGCTCTGCAACAGCCCCATATGGCTACACCTTC,CASSATAPYGYTF
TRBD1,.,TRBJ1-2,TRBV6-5,TGTGCCAGCAGTCCGCCTAACCCCCGGACAGGAGGCTACACCTTC,CASSPPNPRTGGYTF
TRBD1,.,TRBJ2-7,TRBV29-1,TGCAGCGTTGAAGATCCCCAGGGGGTTAATGGGATTGCCGAGCAGTACTTC,CSVEDPQGVNGIAEQYF
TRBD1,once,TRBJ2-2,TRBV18,TGTGCCAGCTCACAGGGACAGGACGCCGGGGAGCTGTTTTTT,CASSQGQDAGELFF
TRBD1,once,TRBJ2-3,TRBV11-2,TGTGCCAGCAGCCCCAGGGGGCGGCAATTTCTGGTTACGCAGTATTTT,CASSPRGRQFLVTQYF
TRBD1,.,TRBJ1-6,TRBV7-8,TGTGCCAGCAGACTCAGACAGGGGAAAGACTCACCCCTCCACTTT,CASRLRQGKDSPLHF
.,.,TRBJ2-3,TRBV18,TGTGCCAGCTCACCCCGACAGGCAGATACGCAGTATTTT,CASSPRQADTQYF
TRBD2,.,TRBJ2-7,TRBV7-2,TGTGCCAGCAGCCGGACTAGCGGGGGGCACTACGAGCAGTACTTC,CASSRTSGGHYEQYF
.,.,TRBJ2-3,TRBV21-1,TGTGCCAGCAGCAAAGAAGCAGGGAATCCGGGCACAGATACGCAGTATTTT,CASSKEAGNPGTDTQYF
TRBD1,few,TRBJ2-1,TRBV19,TGTGCCAGTACCGTAGGACAGGGGGCGCAGGGTGAGCAGTTCTTC,CASTVGQGAQGEQFF
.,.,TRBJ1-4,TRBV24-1,TGTGCCACCAGTGATAATAGGGGCTCCTATGAAAAACTGTTTTTT,CATSDNRGSYEKLFF
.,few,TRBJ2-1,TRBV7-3,TGTGCCAGCCGCCTACCCGGGGTCAATGAGCAGTTCTTC,CASRLPGVNEQFF
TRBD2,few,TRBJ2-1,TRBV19,TGTGCCAGTAGCAAACTAGCGGGGGGGCTCAATGAGCAGTTCTTC,CASSKLAGGLNEQFF
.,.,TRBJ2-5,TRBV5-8,TGTGCCAGCACCCTTGGACGGGGGGCCCTAGAGACCCAGTACTTC,CASTLGRGALETQYF
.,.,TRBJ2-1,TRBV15,TGTGCCACCAGCAGAGTGGCTGGGAGCGGGCTGTTCTTC,CATSRVAGSGLFF
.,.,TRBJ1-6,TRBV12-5,TGTGCTAGTGGTTTGGGCCAGTCACCCCTCCACTTT,CASGLGQSPLHF
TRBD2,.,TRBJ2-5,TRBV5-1,TGCGCCAGCAGCTCCAGCGGGGGGGCAAACAAAGAGACCCAGTACTTC,CASSSSGGANKETQYF
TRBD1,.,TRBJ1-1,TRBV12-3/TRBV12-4,TGTGCCAGCAGTCAGGGACAGGGAAATGCTTTCTTT,CASSQGQGNAFF
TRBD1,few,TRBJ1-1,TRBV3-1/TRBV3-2,TGTGCCAGCAGCCAAGGTGGCAGGGGGCATCACACTGAAGCTTTCTTT,CASSQGGRGHHTEAFF
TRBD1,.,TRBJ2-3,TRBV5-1,TGCGCCAGCAGCCTGGGACAGGGTTTCACAGATACGCAGTATTTT,CASSLGQGFTDTQYF
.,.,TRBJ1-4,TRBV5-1,TGCGCCAGCAGCTTGGCCAGGCGAAATGAAAAACTGTTTTTT,CASSLARRNEKLFF
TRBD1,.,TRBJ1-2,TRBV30,TGTGCCTACACGACAGGGCGCTATGGCTACACCTTC,CAYTTGRYGYTF
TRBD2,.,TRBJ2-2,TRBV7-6,TGTGCCAGCAGTCCCTTAGGGAGGGACGGCGGGGAGCTGTTTTTT,CASSPLGRDGGELFF
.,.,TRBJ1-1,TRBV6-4,TGTGCCAGCAGTGACTCGCGGGCCCTGAACACTGAAGCTTTCTTT,CASSDSRALNTEAFF
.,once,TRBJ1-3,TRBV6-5,TGTGCCAGCAGAGACGGGACAACTGGAAACACCATATATTTT,CASRDGTTGNTIYF
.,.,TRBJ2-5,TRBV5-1,TGCGCCAGCAGCCGGAGTCCACGGCGGGAAGAGACCCAGTACTTC,CASSRSPRREETQYF
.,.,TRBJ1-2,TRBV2,TGTGCCAGCAGCGGAACGGGTCTGAGAAACTATGGCTACACCTTC,CASSGTGLRNYGYTF
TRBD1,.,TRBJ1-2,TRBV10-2,TGCGCCAGCAGTGATAGGACAGGAGGAAACTATGGCTACACCTTC,CASSDRTGGNYGYTF
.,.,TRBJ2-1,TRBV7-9,TGTGCCAGCAGCTTAGGGGCCCTGGTCAATGAGCAGTTCTTC,CASSLGALVNEQFF
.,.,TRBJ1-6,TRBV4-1,TGCGCCAGCAGCCAAGAGGAGGGGCGTAATTCACCCCTCCACTTT,CASSQEEGRNSPLHF
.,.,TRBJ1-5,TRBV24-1,TGTGCCACCAGTGATTTGGAGGCAGGGCCTGATCGGGATCAGCCCCAGCATTTT,CATSDLEAGPDRDQPQHF